This paragraph covers one T cell receptor (beta chain) sequence. As yet, its antigen is unknown. The data were taken from a study of blood T cells in healthy people across ages. Study conclusions and caveats: Long-lived donors exceeded aged donors in naive CD4+ cells and diversity.

No fewer than 5.5 micrograms of total RNA were isolated from every sample. The CDR3 length is 15 residues. Germline CDR1 MGHRA, CDR2 YSYEKL. V was pared by 1 base and J by 2 bases, with 11 bases between. A second about 6 to 12 cycle PCR used barcoded and J-beta primers. Every sample produced at least 2.5 million CDR3-containing paired-end reads. TCRdb ran MiXCR on the 5' RACE reads and lists one entry per CDR3 protein. The repertoire holds 650,000 to 1,000,000 distinct CDR3 sequences, with 35% to 40% as singletons. Source material: blood. The rearrangement uses TRBV4-1 and TRBJ1-1, with D uncertain. The origin of this receptor is a man aged 18 to 30 in good health. The chain's CDR3 is CASSQGPQRNTEAFF. In nucleotides, the CDR3 is TGCGCCAGCAGCCAAGGCCCGCAACGTAACACTGAAGCTTTCTTT.